The T cell receptor beta chain under discussion was sequenced for a study of T cell responses to AZD1222 COVID-19 vaccine listed by TCRdb under 2021. Background for the entire study: AZD1222 recipients given second doses at about 4 weeks or at about 12 weeks were pooled, since spike-specific TCR depth and breadth were not found to differ between the two schedules. TCR sequencing was performed for about 250 trial participants, of whom around 200 were given two doses of AZD1222 and approximately 25 were given two doses of MenACWY control vaccine. Trial participants were enrolled by age into 18-55, 56-69 and 70-plus year subgroups, with about 150, 28 and 57 TCR-sequenced participants respectively. Results and caveats for the whole study, not just this receptor: Participants were mostly white British and included more females than males, and it was suggested by the authors that clonal diversity may have been underestimated. Because no day 14 peak-response samples were available, repertoires were characterized only after the peak T cell response. After two AZD1222 doses, both the breadth and the depth of spike-specific TCRs were significantly higher than at day 0 and than in MenACWY recipients. Reportedly, almost half of the unique spike-specific TCRs recognized epitopes lying outside the regions that are mutated in the B.1.351 and B.1.1.7 variants. Conclusions about previously exposed vaccinees are limited, since just five or six AZD1222 recipients were seropositive for SARS-CoV-2 at baseline. The vaccine-associated CD4 TCRs covered the entire spike protein, and the dominant responses fell in regions 160-218 and 743-854. The 56-69-year group was small, and its depth increase did not reach significance, likely because of low power.

In the case of this clone: The antigen it binds to is not known. No base qualities exist here, and no much larger clone lies one base off it.

V and J are trimmed by 3 bases and 5 bases, and the gene matches miss 18 bases of the junction. Counted from cysteine to phenylalanine, this CDR3 has 20 amino acids. The sequence is cut down to CDR3 DNA, 60 bases in frame from base 1. The germline V gene sets CDR1 to SGHRS and CDR2 to YFSETQ. The CDR3 regions of human TCRbeta chains were analyzed by immunosequencing. In the authors' own workflow: TCRs in the repertoires were compared against a reference library of SARS-CoV-2-specific TCRs that had been generated with the MIRA antigen-specificity platform. Breadth meant the fraction of unique TCRs that were SARS-CoV-2-associated, whereas depth meant the fraction of total T cells that were SARS-CoV-2-associated. Each spike-specific TCR was assigned to its reactive spike region and to a CD4 or CD8 class using the MIRA data. Log10-transformed breadth and depth values were compared by one-way ANOVA with Sidak's multiple comparisons tests. TCRdb holds this immuneACCESS table with in-frame rearrangements only. Some clones are missing; in checked studies, unresolved V genes explain under half, and the rest has no known cause. D and trimming were read from the DNA, whereas the V and J calls and clone size are those reported in that table. The sample yields around 130,000 clones; over 90% were counted once. The ten largest make up about 5% of the sample.

The label giving this sample's time point can be read as: baseline before first vaccination. Vaccinee samples came from UK trials COV001 and COV002, including a single-blind randomized controlled phase 2/3 trial of AZD1222 (ChAdOx1 nCoV-19) in healthy adults. For TCRbeta chain sequencing, PBMC samples from trial participants were taken at day 0 and at day 28 after the second dose. Recombination connected TRBV5-1 to TRBJ2-1; 12 central bases correspond to TRBD1. The material sequenced was peripheral blood, taken on day 0 of AZD1222 vaccination. This receptor was obtained from an adult in good health. The nucleotides are TGCGCCAGCAGCTGGGACAGGGGGCGAGCGGGAGTTCCCTATAACAATGAGCAGTTCTTC. Protein translation: CASSWDRGRAGVPYNNEQFF.